Here is one T cell receptor beta chain with its context. The antigen remains undetermined. The data belong to a study of cytomegalovirus exposure and HLA in healthy donors. CDR1 and CDR2 from the germline V gene are GTSNPN and SVGIG (reference sequence). The ends were cut back, 4 bases at V and 1 base at J, with 10 bases in the middle. The CDR3 loop spans 13 amino acids. The PCR used 60 Vbeta and 13 Jbeta primers. The method was immunoSEQ multiplex PCR; TCRdb's version includes in-frame clones alone and lacks a portion of them. This sample has under 100,000 clones, with around 77% found just once. The donors gave bone marrow, and they were healthy. Whole-study results and caveats: In a later analysis, about 17,000 TCR beta sequences were associated with HLA alleles at 0.05 false discovery rate.

This chain uses TRBV30 with TRBJ1-1, with D uncertain. The sample was PBMCs. The clonotype was recovered from a boy younger than 18 in good health and CMV-seronegative. This chain's CDR3 is CAWNRNENTEAFF. In DNA form, the CDR3 reads TGTGCCTGGAACAGAAATGAGAACACTGAAGCTTTCTTT.